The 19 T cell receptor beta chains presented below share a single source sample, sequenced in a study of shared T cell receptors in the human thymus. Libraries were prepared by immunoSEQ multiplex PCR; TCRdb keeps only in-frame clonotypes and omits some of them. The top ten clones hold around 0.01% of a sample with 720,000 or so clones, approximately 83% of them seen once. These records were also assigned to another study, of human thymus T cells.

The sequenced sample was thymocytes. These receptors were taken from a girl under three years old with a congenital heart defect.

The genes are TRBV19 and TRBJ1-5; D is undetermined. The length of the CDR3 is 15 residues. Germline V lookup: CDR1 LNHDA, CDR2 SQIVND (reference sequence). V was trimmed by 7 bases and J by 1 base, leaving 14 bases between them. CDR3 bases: TGTGCCAGTACGAATGGGAGTGCCAGCAATCAGCCCCAGCATTTT. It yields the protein CASTNGSASNQPQHF. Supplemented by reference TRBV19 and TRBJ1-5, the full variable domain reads DGGITQSPKYLFRKEGQNVTLSCEQNLNHDAMYWYRQDPGQGLRLIYYSQIVNDFQKGDIAEGYSVSREKKESFPLTVTSAQKNPTAFYLCASTNGSASNQPQHFGDGTRLSIL.

The CDR3 loop reads CATSRDLTGMSTDTQYF. The CDR3, as DNA: TGTGCCACCAGCAGAGATCTTACGGGGATGAGCACAGATACGCAGTATTTT. V is TRBV15 and J is TRBJ2-3; D may be TRBD2 (5 bases). The germline V and J ends were trimmed by 0 bases and 0 bases, with 13 bases remaining between them. The CDR3 is 17 amino acids. Germline values: CDR1 LNHNV, CDR2 YYDKDF (reference sequence). The full variable domain, with the rest looked up from reference TRBV15 and TRBJ2-3, is DAMVIQNPRYQVTQFGKPVTLSCSQTLNHNVMYWYQQKSSQAPKLLFHYYDKDFNNEADTPDNFQSRRPNTSFCFLDIRSPGLGDTAMYLCATSRDLTGMSTDTQYFGPGTRLTVL.

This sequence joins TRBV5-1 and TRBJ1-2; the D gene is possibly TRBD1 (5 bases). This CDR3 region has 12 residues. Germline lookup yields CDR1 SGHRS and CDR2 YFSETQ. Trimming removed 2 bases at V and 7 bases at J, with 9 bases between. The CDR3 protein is CASSFQGGGYTF. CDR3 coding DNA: TGCGCCAGCAGCTTTCAGGGTGGTGGCTACACCTTC.

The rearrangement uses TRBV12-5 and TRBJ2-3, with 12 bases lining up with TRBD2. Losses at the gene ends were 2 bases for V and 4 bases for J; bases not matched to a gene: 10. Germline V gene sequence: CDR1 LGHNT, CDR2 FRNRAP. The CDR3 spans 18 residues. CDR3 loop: CASGLQLAGGTQADTQYF. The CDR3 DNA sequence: TGTGCTAGTGGTTTGCAACTAGCGGGGGGTACGCAGGCAGATACGCAGTATTTT.

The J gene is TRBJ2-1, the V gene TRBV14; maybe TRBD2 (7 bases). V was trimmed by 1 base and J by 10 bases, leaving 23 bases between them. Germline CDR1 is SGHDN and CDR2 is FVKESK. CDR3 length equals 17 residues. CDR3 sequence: CASSQGGGPAGGREQFF. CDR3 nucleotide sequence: TGTGCCAGCAGCCAAGGGGGGGGGCCGGCTGGAGGGAGGGAGCAGTTCTTC. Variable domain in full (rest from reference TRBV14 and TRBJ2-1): EAGVTQFPSHSVIEKGQTVTLRCDPISGHDNLYWYRRVMGKEIKFLLHFVKESKQDESGMPNNRFLAERTGGTYSTLKVQPAELEDSGVYFCASSQGGGPAGGREQFFGPGTRLTVL.

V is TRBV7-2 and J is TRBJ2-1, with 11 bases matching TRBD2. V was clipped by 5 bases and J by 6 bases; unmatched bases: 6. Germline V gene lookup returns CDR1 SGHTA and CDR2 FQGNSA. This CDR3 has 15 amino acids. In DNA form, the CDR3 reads TGTGCCAGCAGCAGGGGACTAGCGGCGATCAATGAGCAGTTCTTC. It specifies CASSRGLAAINEQFF. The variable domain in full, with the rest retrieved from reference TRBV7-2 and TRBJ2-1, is GAGVSQSPSNKVTEKGKDVELRCDPISGHTALYWYRQSLGQGLEFLIYFQGNSAPDKSGLPSDRFSAERTGGSVSTLTIQRTQQEDSAVYLCASSRGLAAINEQFFGPGTRLTVL.

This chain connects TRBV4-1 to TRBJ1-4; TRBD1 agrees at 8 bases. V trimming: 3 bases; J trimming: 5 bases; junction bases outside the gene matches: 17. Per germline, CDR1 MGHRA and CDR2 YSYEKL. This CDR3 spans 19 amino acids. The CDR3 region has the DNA TGCGCCAGCAGCCATGAGCCCCTCCCCAGGACAGGGTTAAATGAAAAACTGTTTTTT. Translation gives CASSHEPLPRTGLNEKLFF.

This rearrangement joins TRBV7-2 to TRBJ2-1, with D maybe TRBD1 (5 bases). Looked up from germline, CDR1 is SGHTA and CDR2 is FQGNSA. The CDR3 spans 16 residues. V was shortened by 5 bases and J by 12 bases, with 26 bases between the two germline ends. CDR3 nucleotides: TGTGCCAGCAGCCTCCCTCCGTTGGGGCCACCCGCCGGGCAGTTCTTC. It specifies CASSLPPLGPPAGQFF.

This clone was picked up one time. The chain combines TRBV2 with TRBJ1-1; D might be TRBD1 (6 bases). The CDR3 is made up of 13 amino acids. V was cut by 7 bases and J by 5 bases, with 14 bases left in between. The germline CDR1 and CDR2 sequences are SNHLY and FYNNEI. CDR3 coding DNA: TGTGCCAGCACGAGAGGGGGACGGACTGAAGCTTTCTTT. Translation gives CASTRGGRTEAFF.

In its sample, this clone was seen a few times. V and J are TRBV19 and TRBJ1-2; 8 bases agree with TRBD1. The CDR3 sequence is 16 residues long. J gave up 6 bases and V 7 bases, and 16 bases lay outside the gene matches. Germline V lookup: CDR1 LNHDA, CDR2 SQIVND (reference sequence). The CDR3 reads CASNHFGQGGLDGYTF. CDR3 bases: TGTGCCAGTAACCATTTCGGACAGGGTGGCTTGGATGGCTACACCTTC. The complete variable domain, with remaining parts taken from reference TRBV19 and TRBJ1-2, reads DGGITQSPKYLFRKEGQNVTLSCEQNLNHDAMYWYRQDPGQGLRLIYYSQIVNDFQKGDIAEGYSVSREKKESFPLTVTSAQKNPTAFYLCASNHFGQGGLDGYTFGSGTRLTVV.

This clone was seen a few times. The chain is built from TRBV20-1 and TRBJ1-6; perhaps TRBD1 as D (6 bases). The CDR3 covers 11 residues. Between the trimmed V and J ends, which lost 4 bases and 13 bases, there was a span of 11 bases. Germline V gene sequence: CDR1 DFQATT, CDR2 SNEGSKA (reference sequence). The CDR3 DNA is TGCAGTGCTAAGGAGACAGGCCCCCTCCACTTT. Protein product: CSAKETGPLHF.

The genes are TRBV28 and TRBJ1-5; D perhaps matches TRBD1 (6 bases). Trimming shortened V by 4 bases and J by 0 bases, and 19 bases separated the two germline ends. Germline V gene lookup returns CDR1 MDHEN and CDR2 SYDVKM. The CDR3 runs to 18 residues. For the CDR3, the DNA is TGTGCCAGCAGTTCCACACGACAGGTTCTCTATAGCAATCAGCCCCAGCATTTT. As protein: CASSSTRQVLYSNQPQHF.

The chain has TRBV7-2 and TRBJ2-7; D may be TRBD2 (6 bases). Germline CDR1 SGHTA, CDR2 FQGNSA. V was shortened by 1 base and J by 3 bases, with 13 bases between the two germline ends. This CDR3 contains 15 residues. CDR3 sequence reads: CASSLVGRESYEQYF. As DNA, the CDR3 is TGTGCCAGCAGCTTAGTGGGACGGGAGAGCTACGAGCAGTACTTC.

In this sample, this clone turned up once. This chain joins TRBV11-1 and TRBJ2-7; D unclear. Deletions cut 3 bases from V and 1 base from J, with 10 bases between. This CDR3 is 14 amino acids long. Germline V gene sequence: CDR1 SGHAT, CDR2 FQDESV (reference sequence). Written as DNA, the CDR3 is TGTGCCAGCAGCTTCGGCGGCGGTTCCTACGAGCAGTACTTC. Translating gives CASSFGGGSYEQYF.

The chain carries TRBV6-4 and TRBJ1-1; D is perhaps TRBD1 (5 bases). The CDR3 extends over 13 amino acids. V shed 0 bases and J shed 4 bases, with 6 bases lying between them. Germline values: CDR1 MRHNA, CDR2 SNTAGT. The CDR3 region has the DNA TGTGCCAGCAGTGACTCGGGGGGCACTGAAGCTTTCTTT. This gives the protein CASSDSGGTEAFF.

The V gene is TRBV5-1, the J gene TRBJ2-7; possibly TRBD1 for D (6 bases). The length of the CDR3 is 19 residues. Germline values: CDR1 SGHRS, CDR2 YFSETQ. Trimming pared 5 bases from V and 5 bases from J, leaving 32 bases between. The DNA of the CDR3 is TGCGCCAGCAGATTTCCGTCCACACAGGGAGCTCATACAATCGACGAGCAGTACTTC. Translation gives CASRFPSTQGAHTIDEQYF.

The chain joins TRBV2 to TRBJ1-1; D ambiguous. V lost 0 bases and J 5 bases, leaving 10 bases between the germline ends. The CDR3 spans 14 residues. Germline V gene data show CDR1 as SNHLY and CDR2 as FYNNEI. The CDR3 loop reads CASSEARGFTEAFF. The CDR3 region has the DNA TGTGCCAGCAGTGAAGCGCGGGGTTTTACTGAAGCTTTCTTT.

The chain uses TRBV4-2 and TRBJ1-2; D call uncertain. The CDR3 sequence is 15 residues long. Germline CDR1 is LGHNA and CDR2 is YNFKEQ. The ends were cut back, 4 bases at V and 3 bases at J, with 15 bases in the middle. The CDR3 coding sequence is TGTGCCAGCAGCCCCCGGAGAGGGAACTACTATGGCTACACCTTC. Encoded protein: CASSPRRGNYYGYTF.

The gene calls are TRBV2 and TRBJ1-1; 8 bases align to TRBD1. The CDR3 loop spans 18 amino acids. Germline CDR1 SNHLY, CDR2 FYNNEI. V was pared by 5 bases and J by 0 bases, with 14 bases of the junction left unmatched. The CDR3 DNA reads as TGTGCCAGCAGTAACCCCGGACAGGGAGTATGGATGAACACTGAAGCTTTCTTT. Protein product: CASSNPGQGVWMNTEAFF.